This entry lists 11 T cell receptor beta chains sequenced from one sample in a study of T cell repertoires in cytomegalovirus infection. TCRdb processed the reads anew with MiXCR; each CDR3 protein has one entry. The sample carries 550,000 to 700,000 distinct CDR3 sequences, 40% recorded once. Their target antigens are unknown. Here the sequenced sample was cultured PBMCs, taken from culture after CMV antigen stimulation. All receptors derive from a human donor in good health (CMV status not recorded). Some clones in this sample may be carry-over from other donors' samples.

The rearrangement links TRBV7-8 to TRBJ2-7; 13 positions match TRBD2. Looked up from germline, CDR1 is SGHVS and CDR2 is FQNEAQ. The V and J ends lost 2 bases and 7 bases, in that order; junction bases with no gene match: 5. This CDR3 is built from 15 residues. CDR3 coding DNA: TGTGCCAGCAGCTTAAACCCACTAGCGGGGGGGGAGCAGTACTTC. As protein: CASSLNPLAGGEQYF.

This clonotype appeared a few times. The chain joins TRBV2 to TRBJ1-4; 12 bases are a match to TRBD1. The CDR3 consists of 15 residues. Germline trimming cut 6 bases from V and 4 bases from J; bases unmatched to any gene: 3. Germline-derived CDR1 and CDR2 are SNHLY and FYNNEI. The CDR3 is CASRGQGAVNEKLFF. The DNA of the CDR3 is TGTGCCAGCAGGGGACAGGGGGCTGTTAATGAAAAACTGTTTTTT.

This clonotype was counted once. The chain combines TRBV5-1 with TRBJ2-1, with 8 positions matching TRBD1. Germline V lookup: CDR1 SGHRS, CDR2 YFSETQ. This CDR3 comprises 15 residues. The J segment lost 4 bases and the V segment lost 2 bases, leaving 5 bases of the junction unmatched. The CDR3: CASSFAGQVYNEQFF. For the CDR3, the DNA is TGCGCCAGCAGCTTCGCGGGACAGGTATACAATGAGCAGTTCTTC.

The J gene is TRBJ1-2, the V gene TRBV10-3; no reliable D call. The V gene's germline CDR1 is ENHRY and CDR2 SYGVKD. V gave up 6 bases and J gave up 0 bases, with 11 bases separating them. This CDR3 comprises 14 residues. The CDR3 reads CAIRAEISNYGYTF. The CDR3 DNA reads TGTGCCATCAGAGCGGAGATATCTAACTATGGCTACACCTTC.

This clonotype has more than one count but fewer than ten. The chain has TRBV4-2 and TRBJ2-1; perhaps TRBD2 as D (5 bases). The CDR3 extends over 16 amino acids. V shed 0 bases and J shed 3 bases, with 12 bases lying between them. Germline V CDR1 and CDR2: LGHNA, YNFKEQ. CDR3 region: CASSQDYSGIYNEQFF. The CDR3 bases are TGTGCCAGCAGCCAAGATTATTCCGGGATCTACAATGAGCAGTTCTTC.

This chain connects TRBV7-2 to TRBJ2-3, with a possible D match to TRBD1 (6 bases). Germline V gene sequence: CDR1 SGHTA, CDR2 FQGNSA. The CDR3 runs to 15 residues. V shed 5 bases and J shed 4 bases, with 16 bases lying between them. The chain's CDR3 is CASSPWGQDADTQYF. CDR3 DNA sequence: TGTGCCAGCAGCCCCTGGGGACAAGATGCAGATACGCAGTATTTT.

This chain links TRBV5-1 with TRBJ1-6, with 8 positions matching TRBD1. The germline V gene encodes CDR1 SGHRS and CDR2 YFSETQ. V lost 5 bases and J lost 7; bases outside the gene matches: 8. This CDR3 contains 15 residues. The CDR3 sequence is CASSAGTGENSPLHF. Written as DNA, the CDR3 is TGCGCCAGCAGTGCCGGGACAGGAGAAAATTCACCCCTCCACTTT.

A few counts support this clonotype. This chain connects TRBV7-6 to TRBJ2-5, with D perhaps TRBD1 (5 bases). Trimming removed 5 bases from V and 2 bases from J, with 18 bases in between. This CDR3 contains 16 residues. CDR1 and CDR2 from the germline V gene are SGHVS and FNYEAQ. CDR3 amino acids: CASSLGPDRYQETQYF. CDR3 nucleotide sequence: TGTGCCAGCAGCCTGGGGCCTGACAGATATCAAGAGACCCAGTACTTC.

The chain combines TRBV12-3 or TRBV12-4 with TRBJ2-4, with a weak D call TRBD2 (6 bases). This CDR3 region has 18 residues. The ends were cut back, 4 bases at V and 1 base at J, with 20 bases in the middle. CDR3 sequence: CASSSPRLTGGAKNIQYF. The CDR3 region has the DNA TGTGCCAGCAGTTCTCCGCGCCTTACTGGGGGGGCCAAAAACATTCAGTACTTC.

The genes are TRBV7-2 and TRBJ2-1; D ambiguous. This CDR3 region has 14 residues. V dropped 2 bases and J dropped 10 bases, with 15 bases sitting between them. Germline CDR1 reads SGHTA; CDR2 reads FQGNSA. CDR3 in amino acids: CASSLKRAVGEQFF. CDR3 DNA: TGTGCCAGCAGCTTAAAAAGGGCGGTCGGCGAGCAGTTCTTC.

The rearrangement uses TRBV11-2 and TRBJ2-1; no clear D. Germline V gene data show CDR1 as SGHAT and CDR2 as FQNNGV. This CDR3 is built from 13 residues. V lost 10 bases and J 6 bases, leaving 16 bases between the germline ends. CDR3 coding DNA: TGTGCCATATCAAATCAAAGGGCCAATGAGCAGTTCTTC. Its protein is CAISNQRANEQFF. Filled out from reference TRBV11-2 and TRBJ2-1, the complete variable domain reads EAGVAQSPRYKIIEKRQSVAFWCNPISGHATLYWYQQILGQGPKLLIQFQNNGVVDDSQLPKDRFSAERLKGVDSTLKIQPAKLEDSAVYLCAISNQRANEQFFGPGTRLTVL.